What follows are 9 T cell receptor beta chains derived from one specimen sequenced in a study of blood T cell repertoires in COVID-19. Produced via immunoSEQ multiplex PCR; TCRdb's table is partial and in-frame only. The sample yields about 300,000 clones, approximately 84% seen once. Sequencing input: peripheral blood. The receptors shown here come from a human donor with COVID-19, enrolled during active disease. The donor label of this sample is uncertain.

In its sample, this clone was seen a few times. This rearrangement joins TRBV7-3 to TRBJ2-1; D is uncertain. V lost 2 bases to trimming and J lost 5 bases, with 10 bases between them. Germline CDR1 is SGHTA and CDR2 is FQGTGA. This CDR3 is built from 14 residues. This CDR3 is CASSLSGLNNEQFF. The CDR3 nucleotides are TGTGCCAGCAGCTTATCAGGCCTCAACAATGAGCAGTTCTTC. Supplemented by reference TRBV7-3 and TRBJ2-1, the full variable domain reads GAGVSQTPSNKVTEKGKYVELRCDPISGHTALYWYRQSLGQGPEFLIYFQGTGAADDSGLPNDRFFAVRPEGSVSTLKIQRTERGDSAVYLCASSLSGLNNEQFFGPGTRLTVL.

J is TRBJ1-5 and V is TRBV7-2, with D tentatively TRBD1 (5 bases). Per germline, CDR1 SGHTA and CDR2 FQGNSA. V dropped 3 bases and J dropped 5 bases, with 11 bases sitting between them. This CDR3 is built from 14 residues. The CDR3 region has the DNA TGTGCCAGCAGCTTGGCGACAGCCTATCAGCCCCAGCATTTT. This gives the protein CASSLATAYQPQHF.

The chain links TRBV18 to TRBJ1-1; 7 positions agree with TRBD1. The junction had 12 bases not matched to a gene; V was cut back by 6 bases and J by 2 bases. The germline CDR1 and CDR2 sequences are KGHSH and LQKENI. CDR3 length: 16 amino acids. The CDR3: CASSLGADRSNTEAFF. In DNA, the CDR3 is TGTGCCAGCTCTCTCGGCGCGGACAGGTCAAACACTGAAGCTTTCTTT. Filled out from reference TRBV18 and TRBJ1-1, the complete variable domain reads NAGVMQNPRHLVRRRGQEARLRCSPMKGHSHVYWYRQLPEEGLKFMVYLQKENIIDESGMPKERFSAEFPKEGPSILRIQQVVRGDSAAYFCASSLGADRSNTEAFFGQGTRLTVV.

The V gene is TRBV7-2, the J gene TRBJ1-3; D ambiguous. Germline V lookup: CDR1 SGHTA, CDR2 FQGNSA. Trimming cost V 0 bases and J 2 bases, with 5 bases left between them. The CDR3 contains 14 residues. The DNA for the CDR3 is TGTGCCAGCAGCTTAGCGAGGCCTGGAAACACCATATATTTT. It translates to CASSLARPGNTIYF.

The chain uses TRBV29-1 and TRBJ2-1, with 8 bases fitting TRBD1. After removal of 3 bases from V and 9 bases from J, the junction contained 7 bases not matched to a gene. From germline, CDR1 is SQVTM and CDR2 ANQGSEA. The CDR3 is 13 amino acids. CDR3 sequence reads: CSVEPAGGGEQFF. Written as DNA, the CDR3 is TGCAGCGTTGAGCCGGCAGGGGGCGGTGAGCAGTTCTTC.

V and J are TRBV28 and TRBJ1-5, with D hard to call. Germline V gene lookup returns CDR1 MDHEN and CDR2 SYDVKM. V shed 8 bases and J shed 6 bases, with 17 bases lying between them. The CDR3 totals 14 residues. Here the CDR3 DNA reads TGTGCCAGCTGGCCCCAACTTGGAGGTCAGCCCCAGCATTTT. It codes for CASWPQLGGQPQHF.

This clone is a singleton in its sample. J is TRBJ2-3 and V is TRBV15; D possibly corresponds to TRBD1 (8 bases). The CDR3 loop spans 16 amino acids. The ends were cut back, 5 bases at V and 4 bases at J, with 19 bases in the middle. CDR1 is LNHNV and CDR2 is YYDKDF in the germline V gene (reference sequence). CDR3 sequence reads: CATSRVDTGGADTQYF. CDR3 nucleotide sequence: TGTGCCACCAGCCGGGTAGATACAGGGGGGGCAGATACGCAGTATTTT.

V is TRBV7-9 and J is TRBJ2-7; D is unclear. This CDR3 contains 13 residues. Between the trimmed V and J ends, which lost 1 base and 3 bases, there was a span of 7 bases. Germline V gives CDR1 SEHNR, CDR2 FQNEAQ (reference sequence). The CDR3 loop reads CASSLEQNYEQYF. The CDR3 nucleotides are TGTGCCAGCAGCTTAGAACAAAACTACGAGCAGTACTTC.

The V call is TRBV6-6, the J call TRBJ2-1, with TRBD2 matching 7 bases. CDR1 and CDR2 (germline): MNHNY, SVGAGI (reference sequence). CDR3 length: 12 residues. The ends lost 8 bases at V and 8 bases at J; junction bases unmatched: 6. The CDR3 sequence: CASEAGFHEQFF. The CDR3 DNA is TGTGCCAGCGAAGCGGGATTTCATGAGCAGTTCTTC.